The 11 T cell receptor beta chains presented below share a single source sample, sequenced in a study of OX40 agonist ivuxolimab in advanced cancers. Sequenced by immunoSEQ multiplex PCR; TCRdb stores in-frame clones only, minus some. The sample has 30,000 to 35,000 clones, more than 90% seen once; the top ten hold about 30%. Specimen: CD4+ or CD8+ T cells sorted from blood, collected in a trial of the OX40 agonist ivuxolimab. Every receptor here comes from an adult with an advanced solid tumor such as melanoma, head and neck, liver or kidney cancer.

This sequence joins TRBV10-3 and TRBJ1-2, with a possible D match to TRBD1 (6 bases). V was shortened by 2 bases and J by 3 bases, with 25 bases between the two germline ends. The CDR3 sequence is 19 residues long. The germline V gene encodes CDR1 ENHRY and CDR2 SYGVKD. The CDR3 bases are TGTGCCATCAGTGAGCCAGAACCCAGGGGAGAGAGACTCCACTATGGCTACACCTTC. It yields the protein CAISEPEPRGERLHYGYTF.

The rearrangement joins TRBV2 to TRBJ1-1, with 9 nucleotides matching TRBD1. The CDR3 contains 15 residues. CDR1 is SNHLY, CDR2 FYNNEI, per germline. J was trimmed by 2 bases and V by 5 bases; bases with no gene match: 6. CDR3 residues: CASSFWTGVNTEAFF. For the CDR3, the DNA is TGTGCCAGCAGTTTCTGGACAGGGGTTAACACTGAAGCTTTCTTT. Full variable domain (remainder filled in from reference TRBV2 and TRBJ1-1): EPEVTQTPSHQVTQMGQEVILRCVPISNHLYFYWYRQILGQKVEFLVSFYNNEISEKSEIFDDQFSVERPDGSNFTLKIRSTKLEDSAMYFCASSFWTGVNTEAFFGQGTRLTVV.

This clone was recorded only once. The chain joins TRBV6-1 to TRBJ1-2; D ambiguous. The CDR3 consists of 15 residues. Trimming pared 1 base from V and 8 bases from J, leaving 17 bases between. The germline gives CDR1 MNHNS, CDR2 SASEGT. This CDR3 is CASSEVQLTTRGYTF. The DNA for the CDR3 is TGTGCCAGCAGTGAAGTCCAGTTGACGACCCGGGGCTACACCTTC.

The chain is built from TRBV7-2 and TRBJ2-1; tentative D call: TRBD1 (6 bases). CDR1 and CDR2 from the germline V gene are SGHTA and FQGNSA. This CDR3 has 15 amino acids. With 4 bases removed from V and 5 bases from J, the gap between germline ends came to 15 bases. CDR3 in DNA: TGTGCCAGCAGCTCTCTTTTGACAGGAAACAATGAGCAGTTCTTC. Protein: CASSSLLTGNNEQFF.

The chain combines TRBV28 with TRBJ1-4, with unresolved D. This CDR3 comprises 13 residues. Trimming removed 10 bases at V and 0 bases at J, with 9 bases between. The germline V gene has CDR1 MDHEN and CDR2 SYDVKM. The CDR3 loop reads CATEPATNEKLFF. The CDR3 DNA sequence: TGTGCCACCGAACCCGCAACTAATGAAAAACTGTTTTTT.

The V and J genes are TRBV11-2 and TRBJ2-7; possibly TRBD1 for D (6 bases). The germline V gene has CDR1 SGHAT and CDR2 FQNNGV. Between the trimmed V and J ends, which lost 1 base and 2 bases, there was a span of 9 bases. The CDR3 covers 14 residues. CDR3 in amino acids: CASSLVQGPYEQYF. The DNA of the CDR3 is TGTGCCAGCAGCTTAGTACAGGGCCCCTACGAGCAGTACTTC.

J is TRBJ2-7 and V is TRBV19; D is ambiguous. Per germline, CDR1 LNHDA and CDR2 SQIVND (reference sequence). The CDR3 runs to 9 residues. Trimming cost V 9 bases and J 0 bases, with 0 bases left between them. DNA of the CDR3: TGTGCCAGCTCCTACGAGCAGTACTTC. Translating gives CASSYEQYF.

The chain employs TRBV28 and TRBJ1-4; no clear D gene. V was shortened by 2 bases and J by 4 bases, with 8 bases between the two germline ends. The CDR3 has 14 amino acids. CDR1 MDHEN and CDR2 SYDVKM come from the germline V gene. The CDR3 is CASSLTQSNEKLFF. As DNA, the CDR3 is TGTGCCAGCAGTTTAACCCAGAGTAATGAAAAACTGTTTTTT.

The chain carries TRBV19 and TRBJ1-2; D not resolved. The CDR3 contains 14 residues. From germline, CDR1 is LNHDA and CDR2 SQIVND (reference sequence). V dropped 1 base and J dropped 2 bases, with 8 bases sitting between them. This chain's CDR3 is CASSIGGQNYGYTF. The DNA for the CDR3 is TGTGCCAGTAGTATAGGTGGGCAGAACTATGGCTACACCTTC. Based on the CDR3 plus reference TRBV19 and TRBJ1-2, the full variable domain is DGGITQSPKYLFRKEGQNVTLSCEQNLNHDAMYWYRQDPGQGLRLIYYSQIVNDFQKGDIAEGYSVSREKKESFPLTVTSAQKNPTAFYLCASSIGGQNYGYTFGSGTRLTVV.

The V gene is TRBV2, the J gene TRBJ1-3, with 8 bases matching TRBD1. Germline CDR1 SNHLY, CDR2 FYNNEI. CDR3 size: 15 residues. The V segment lost 5 bases and the J segment 3 bases; nucleotides outside the gene matches: 6. The DNA of the CDR3 is TGTGCCAGCAGTTGGACAGGGATCTATGGAAACACCATATATTTT. Translation: CASSWTGIYGNTIYF. Filled out from reference TRBV2 and TRBJ1-3, the complete variable domain reads EPEVTQTPSHQVTQMGQEVILRCVPISNHLYFYWYRQILGQKVEFLVSFYNNEISEKSEIFDDQFSVERPDGSNFTLKIRSTKLEDSAMYFCASSWTGIYGNTIYFGEGSWLTVV.

This CDR3 reads CASSDLASGRAKNEQFF. CDR3 nucleotides: TGTGCCAGCAGTGATCTCGCTAGCGGGAGGGCCAAGAATGAGCAGTTCTTC. The chain couples TRBV2 to TRBJ2-1; 12 bases are shared with TRBD2. This CDR3 contains 17 residues. V lost 3 bases and J lost 7; bases outside the gene matches: 10. Looked up from germline, CDR1 is SNHLY and CDR2 is FYNNEI.